Listed below are T cell receptor beta chains from one sample, sequenced in a study of blood T cell repertoires in COVID-19. The data were produced by immunoSEQ multiplex PCR, yet TCRdb's version contains in-frame clones alone and is incomplete. The data show about 380,000 clones, roughly 91% seen once. The source material was PBMCs or T cells enriched from blood (not recorded which). These receptors came from a woman under 30 who had recovered from COVID-19. The conserved cysteine and the conserved F or W are not part of the CDR3 here.

>TRBV11-1|TRBJ1-6
ASSSGQGGDSPLH
>TRBV6-5|TRBJ1-1
ASSYLQGATEAF
>TRBV3-1/TRBV3-2|TRBJ2-2
ASTALWGVANTGELF
>TRBV28|TRBJ1-1
ASRPVGGITEAF
>TRBV11-2|TRBJ1-5
ASSMRVNQPQH
>TRBV21-1|TRBJ1-3
ASSKDLGRGPGNTIY
>TRBV5-1|TRBJ2-1
ASSYPGTSGETSSYNEQF
>TRBV7-2|TRBJ2-5
ASSSTSGNQETQY
>TRBV14|TRBJ1-6
ASSLRSGTGNYNSPLH
>TRBV20-1|TRBJ2-1
SASVAGAGEQF
>TRBV6-4|TRBJ2-2
ASSDSGGTSTGELF
>TRBV9|TRBJ2-2
ASSVKPGAGELF
>TRBV28|TRBJ1-5
ASSPGQKSNQPQH
>TRBV4-3|TRBJ2-7
ASSQVGGGPSYEQY
>TRBV21-1|TRBJ1-1
ASSKAPTGRNTEAF
>TRBV7-6|TRBJ2-7
ASSPLTGEYEQY
>TRBV19|TRBJ2-6
ASSTPPGQGLGSANVLT
>TRBV5-1|TRBJ1-6
ASSLDGTSSYNSPLH
>TRBV14|TRBJ1-6
ASSQDHGASPLH
>TRBV18|TRBJ2-2
ASSPVQGNTGELF
>TRBV11-2|TRBJ1-1
ASSPRLGAGELDTEAF
>TRBV7-8|TRBJ1-1
ASSKGGKKAF
>TRBV28|TRBJ1-2
ASTTNRNLLYGYT
>TRBV7-9|TRBJ2-7
ASSLTYEQY
>TRBV2|TRBJ2-7
ASRASYEQY
>TRBV2|TRBJ1-5
ASRPEGLGQPQH
>TRBV30|TRBJ2-7
ASTGTGGLYEQY
>TRBV4-1|TRBJ1-1
ASSPSSGGNTEAF
>TRBV12-3/TRBV12-4|TRBJ2-7
ASSPQGGYEQY
>TRBV2|TRBJ2-5
ASSWTSGDQETQY
>TRBV3-1/TRBV3-2|TRBJ1-5
ASSQSTMIDQH
>TRBV7-3|TRBJ2-6
ASSSPGRAGANVLT
>TRBV19|TRBJ2-7
ASSIGSGDNYEQY
>TRBV19|TRBJ2-1
ASTWERGGNNEQF
>TRBV5-1|TRBJ1-1
ASSLVTGVNTEAF
>TRBV12-5|TRBJ2-1
ASGPDRGEQF
>TRBV30|TRBJ1-1
AWIGASMNTEAF
>TRBV30|TRBJ1-1
AWSGQGGRNTEAF
>TRBV7-9|TRBJ1-1
ASSPMWGENTEAF
>TRBV7-2|TRBJ1-2
ASSLAGQGGGYT
>TRBV28|TRBJ2-7
ASSYRPYEQY
>TRBV2|TRBJ2-7
ASRVRGDEQY
>TRBV28|TRBJ2-2
ASSGSGTVNTGELF
>TRBV14|TRBJ2-5
ASSLAGSVTQY
>TRBV5-1|TRBJ2-1
ASSSRGQPHLGNEQF
>TRBV11-2|TRBJ1-2
ASSSPGQGPLGYGYT
>TRBV7-9|TRBJ2-7
ASTSDRDIYEQY
>TRBV11-2|TRBJ2-7
ASSLAQGQGIYEQY
>TRBV6-5|TRBJ1-3
ASSSAGAGNTIY
>TRBV10-1|TRBJ2-1
ASSGPLGLSPGNEQF
>TRBV7-8|TRBJ2-1
ASSGSGNEQF
>TRBV9|TRBJ2-3
ASSSTLATTDTQY
>TRBV7-8|TRBJ1-2
ASSLGWFVATGGRGNYGYT
>TRBV11-2|TRBJ2-3
ASSPTLTGGHTQY
>TRBV9|TRBJ2-2
ASSVLQNTGELF
>TRBV19|TRBJ1-6
ASSFDRDYNSPLH
>TRBV5-5|TRBJ2-5
ASSLDSLIQETQY
>TRBV27|TRBJ2-3
ASSWGGADTQY
>TRBV30|TRBJ2-2
AWSVLPANTGELF